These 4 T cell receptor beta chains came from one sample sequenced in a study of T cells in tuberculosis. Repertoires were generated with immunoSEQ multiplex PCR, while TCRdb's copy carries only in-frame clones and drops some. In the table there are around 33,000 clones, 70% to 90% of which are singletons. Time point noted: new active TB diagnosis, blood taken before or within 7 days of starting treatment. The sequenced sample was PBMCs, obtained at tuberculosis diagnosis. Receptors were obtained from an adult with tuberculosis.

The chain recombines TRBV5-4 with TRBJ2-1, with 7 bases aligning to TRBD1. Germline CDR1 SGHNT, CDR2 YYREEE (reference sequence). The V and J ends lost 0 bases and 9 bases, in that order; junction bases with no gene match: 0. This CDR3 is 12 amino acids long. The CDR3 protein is CASSLEGAEQFF. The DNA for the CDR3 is TGTGCCAGCAGCTTGGAGGGGGCTGAGCAGTTCTTC.

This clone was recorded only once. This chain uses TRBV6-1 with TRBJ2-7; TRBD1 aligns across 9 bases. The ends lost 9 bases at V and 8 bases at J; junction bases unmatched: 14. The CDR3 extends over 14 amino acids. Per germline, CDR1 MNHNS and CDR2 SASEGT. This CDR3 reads CASLQGQGGMQQYF. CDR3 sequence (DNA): TGTGCCAGTCTACAGGGACAGGGAGGAATGCAGCAGTACTTC.

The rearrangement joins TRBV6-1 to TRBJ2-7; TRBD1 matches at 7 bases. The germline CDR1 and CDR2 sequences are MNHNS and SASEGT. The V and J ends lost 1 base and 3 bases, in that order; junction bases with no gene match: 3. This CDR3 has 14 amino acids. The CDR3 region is CASSEGQGDYEQYF. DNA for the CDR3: TGTGCCAGCAGTGAAGGGCAGGGGGACTACGAGCAGTACTTC.

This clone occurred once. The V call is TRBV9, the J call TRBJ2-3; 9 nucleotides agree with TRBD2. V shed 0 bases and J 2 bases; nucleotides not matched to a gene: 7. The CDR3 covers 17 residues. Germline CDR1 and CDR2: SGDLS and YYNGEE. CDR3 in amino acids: CASSVGNSGGPTDTQYF. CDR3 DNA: TGTGCCAGCAGCGTAGGAAATAGCGGGGGACCCACAGATACGCAGTATTTT.